These 26 T cell receptor beta chains were sequenced from one sample in a study of cytomegalovirus exposure and HLA in healthy donors. Produced via immunoSEQ multiplex PCR; TCRdb's table is partial and in-frame only. There are roughly 98,000 clones in the sample; roughly 87% occur only once, and 6.3% lies in the top ten. The sample taken for sequencing was PBMCs. The source of these receptors is a man in his late teens or twenties in good health and CMV-seropositive.

The chain recombines TRBV9 with TRBJ2-1, with 10 bases matching TRBD2. V dropped 0 bases and J dropped 4; count of bases not matched to a gene: 10. The CDR3 has 18 amino acids. Germline lookup yields CDR1 SGDLS and CDR2 YYNGEE. The CDR3 protein is CASSVGSVLAGAYNEQFF. Written as DNA, the CDR3 is TGTGCCAGCAGCGTAGGAAGTGTTCTAGCGGGAGCTTACAATGAGCAGTTCTTC.

V and J are TRBV4-2 and TRBJ2-7; 7 bases are shared with TRBD2. CDR3 length: 15 residues. The V segment lost 4 bases and the J segment 0 bases; nucleotides outside the gene matches: 6. The germline V gene has CDR1 LGHNA and CDR2 YNFKEQ. The CDR3 coding sequence is TGTGCCAGCAGCCCCCCGGGGGGTCTCTCCTACGAGCAGTACTTC. Amino acid sequence: CASSPPGGLSYEQYF.

Here the CDR3 reads CASSLFFSGRINEKLFF. The DNA of the CDR3 is TGTGCCAGCAGCTTGTTTTTTTCTGGCAGAATTAATGAAAAACTGTTTTTT. The genes are TRBV5-6 and TRBJ1-4; D remains unclear. From germline, CDR1 is SGHDT and CDR2 YYEEEE. V lost 1 base and J lost 4, with 17 bases in between. The CDR3 extends over 17 amino acids.

The V gene is TRBV10-1, the J gene TRBJ2-7, with TRBD1 matching 7 bases. The J segment lost 1 base and the V segment lost 3 bases, leaving 3 bases of the junction unmatched. In germline, CDR1 is WNHNN, CDR2 SYGVQD (reference sequence). CDR3 length equals 14 residues. Written as DNA, the CDR3 is TGCGCCAGCAGTGAAAACAGGGGATCCTACGAGCAGTACTTC. It specifies CASSENRGSYEQYF.

The chain links TRBV13 to TRBJ1-3; the D is unclear. Germline CDR1 reads PRHDT; CDR2 reads FYEKMQ (reference sequence). The CDR3 has 12 amino acids. The V end was cut by 3 bases, the J end by 4 bases, with 4 bases between. Here the CDR3 reads CASSLRGNTIYF. DNA of the CDR3: TGTGCCAGCAGCTTGAGGGGAAACACCATATATTTT.

In its sample, this clone was seen a few times. The chain couples TRBV6-1 to TRBJ1-5; 7 nucleotides agree with TRBD1. CDR1 and CDR2 (germline): MNHNS, SASEGT. J lost 5 bases, V lost 4 bases, and 2 bases had no gene match. This CDR3 region has 13 residues. The CDR3 DNA sequence: TGTGCCAGCAGTGGTACAGGGGATCAGCCCCAGCATTTT. This translates into CASSGTGDQPQHF.

The chain joins TRBV6-6 to TRBJ2-7, with D maybe TRBD2 (6 bases). This CDR3 contains 16 residues. Germline CDR1 is MNHNY and CDR2 is SVGAGI (reference sequence). Trimming took off 0 bases at V and 6 bases at J, with 18 bases between the two ends. The CDR3 is CASSYSRPAGPLEQYF. CDR3 nucleotide sequence: TGTGCCAGCAGTTACTCGAGACCGGCGGGGCCTCTCGAGCAGTACTTC.

Only a few counts were recorded for this clone. The genes are TRBV20-1 and TRBJ1-3; D unclear. V was pared by 5 bases and J by 8 bases, with 7 bases between. This CDR3 region has 10 residues. Germline CDR1 DFQATT, CDR2 SNEGSKA (reference sequence). CDR3 sequence reads: CSASGDTIYF. CDR3 DNA sequence: TGCAGTGCTTCCGGGGACACCATATATTTT.

The J gene is TRBJ1-6, the V gene TRBV7-2; D is unclear. The V end lost 5 bases, the J end lost 9 bases, and 14 bases lay between the germline ends. CDR1 is SGHTA, CDR2 FQGNSA, per germline. The CDR3 extends over 14 amino acids. The CDR3 sequence: CASSGPQAGSPLHF. The CDR3 nucleotides are TGTGCCAGCAGCGGCCCGCAGGCAGGTTCACCCCTCCACTTT.

The rearrangement joins TRBV6-1 to TRBJ2-3; 7 nucleotides line up with TRBD1. The CDR3 runs to 20 residues. Germline CDR1 and CDR2: MNHNS and SASEGT. With 3 bases clipped from V and 0 bases from J, the junction kept 18 bases outside the gene matches. The CDR3 sequence: CASSDTGVVSHYFSTDTQYF. The CDR3 DNA reads as TGTGCCAGCAGTGACACAGGGGTTGTAAGCCACTATTTCAGCACAGATACGCAGTATTTT.

This clone has more than one count but fewer than ten. CDR3 sequence reads: CASSSDGGNEQFF. CDR3 nucleotide sequence: TGTGCCAGCAGTTCCGACGGGGGCAATGAGCAGTTCTTC. The chain links TRBV2 to TRBJ2-1; possibly TRBD2 for D (6 bases). This CDR3 is 13 amino acids long. From germline, CDR1 is SNHLY and CDR2 FYNNEI. V shed 5 bases and J shed 6 bases, with 11 bases lying between them.

The gene calls are TRBV28 and TRBJ1-2; the match to TRBD1 covers 7 bases. This CDR3 is built from 15 residues. Germline loops: CDR1 MDHEN, CDR2 SYDVKM. Trimming at V came to 6 bases and at J to 2 bases, leaving 9 bases not matched to a gene. CDR3 nucleotide sequence: TGTGCCAGCAGAGAACAGGGGAGAAGGAACTATGGCTACACCTTC. This sequence encodes CASREQGRRNYGYTF.

This clone was detected only once. The chain joins TRBV4-1 to TRBJ2-1, with 8 bases matching TRBD2. The CDR3 is 16 amino acids. J was trimmed by 4 bases and V by 1 base; bases with no gene match: 6. The germline gives CDR1 MGHRA, CDR2 YSYEKL. CDR3 in amino acids: CASSQALLAEYNEQFF. CDR3 sequence (DNA): TGCGCCAGCAGCCAAGCATTACTAGCGGAGTACAATGAGCAGTTCTTC.

The rearrangement joins TRBV5-1 to TRBJ2-7; the D is unclear. With 5 bases removed from V and 0 bases from J, the gap between germline ends came to 3 bases. In germline, CDR1 is SGHRS, CDR2 YFSETQ. The CDR3 is 11 residues long. CDR3 DNA: TGCGCCAGCAGTCACTCCTACGAGCAGTACTTC. Amino acids: CASSHSYEQYF.

This rearrangement joins TRBV29-1 to TRBJ2-5, with 12 bases identical to TRBD2. Per germline, CDR1 SQVTM and CDR2 ANQGSEA. The CDR3 covers 14 residues. The ends lost 8 bases at V and 4 bases at J; junction bases unmatched: 8. The CDR3 DNA is TGCAGCCCCCGTTCGGGACTAGCGGGAGAGACCCAGTACTTC. Encoded protein: CSPRSGLAGETQYF.

This sequence joins TRBV5-1 and TRBJ2-6; D not certain. CDR3 length equals 16 residues. V was shortened by 0 bases and J by 0 bases, with 7 bases between the two germline ends. The germline gives CDR1 SGHRS, CDR2 YFSETQ. The CDR3 DNA reads as TGCGCCAGCAGCTTGGCCCCTCGCTCTGGGGCCAACGTCCTGACTTTC. Translating it yields CASSLAPRSGANVLTF.

This chain joins TRBV9 and TRBJ1-3; D is unresolved. The CDR3 contains 14 residues. V was cut by 2 bases and J by 2 bases, with 8 bases left in between. In germline, CDR1 is SGDLS, CDR2 YYNGEE. The CDR3 DNA reads as TGTGCCAGCAGCGTTGGAGGAGCTGGAAACACCATATATTTT. Amino acid sequence: CASSVGGAGNTIYF. The variable domain in full, completed from reference TRBV9 and TRBJ1-3, reads DSGVTQTPKHLITATGQRVTLRCSPRSGDLSVYWYQQSLDQGLQFLIQYYNGEERAKGNILERFSAQQFPDLHSELNLSSLELGDSALYFCASSVGGAGNTIYFGEGSWLTVV.

The CDR3 loop is CASSARLAGGHNEQFF. The CDR3 DNA reads TGCGCCAGCAGCGCCAGACTAGCGGGAGGCCACAATGAGCAGTTCTTC. The rearrangement uses TRBV5-1 and TRBJ2-1, with 13 bases fitting TRBD2. This CDR3 is 16 amino acids long. Germline CDR1 and CDR2: SGHRS and YFSETQ. V lost 4 bases and J lost 5; bases outside the gene matches: 6. Combining the CDR3 with reference TRBV5-1 and TRBJ2-1 gives the whole variable domain KAGVTQTPRYLIKTRGQQVTLSCSPISGHRSVSWYQQTPGQGLQFLFEYFSETQRNKGNFPGRFSGRQFSNSRSEMNVSTLELGDSALYLCASSARLAGGHNEQFFGPGTRLTVL.

This sequence joins TRBV5-1 and TRBJ2-4; TRBD2 is a possible D gene (5 bases). Per germline, CDR1 SGHRS and CDR2 YFSETQ. CDR3 length: 16 amino acids. Trimming removed 0 bases at V and 0 bases at J, with 10 bases between. CDR3 region: CASSLVGRLAKNIQYF. The CDR3 DNA reads as TGCGCCAGCAGCTTGGTAGGGAGACTAGCCAAAAACATTCAGTACTTC.

J is TRBJ2-7 and V is TRBV6-5; possible D gene TRBD1, 6 bases. The CDR3 is 14 amino acids. V gave up 3 bases and J gave up 4 bases, with 13 bases separating them. CDR1 and CDR2 (germline): MNHEY, SVGAGI. The CDR3 reads CASSYQPGHYEQYF. For the CDR3, the DNA is TGTGCCAGCAGTTATCAACCGGGACATTACGAGCAGTACTTC.

In this sample, this clone turned up once. This rearrangement joins TRBV4-3 to TRBJ2-3; 8 bases are a match to TRBD2. The V and J ends lost 0 bases and 5 bases, in that order; junction bases with no gene match: 7. The CDR3 is 16 residues long. CDR1 is LGHNA and CDR2 is YSLEER in the germline V gene. The CDR3 sequence: CASSQDSGRGGDTQYF. CDR3 sequence (DNA): TGCGCCAGCAGCCAAGATTCGGGACGGGGGGGAGATACGCAGTATTTT.

The chain joins TRBV14 to TRBJ2-7; perhaps TRBD2 as D (6 bases). Trimming took off 4 bases at V and 2 bases at J, with 9 bases between the two ends. CDR3 length: 13 amino acids. CDR1 is SGHDN, CDR2 FVKESK, per germline. The DNA for the CDR3 is TGTGCCAGCAGCCGCGGCGGGGCCTACGAGCAGTACTTC. Amino acids: CASSRGGAYEQYF.

The chain joins TRBV7-9 to TRBJ1-1; TRBD1 agrees at 7 bases. The CDR3 consists of 14 residues. J gave up 11 bases and V 2 bases, and 11 bases lay outside the gene matches. Germline values: CDR1 SEHNR, CDR2 FQNEAQ (reference sequence). The CDR3 spells CASSLWNRGVSAFF. The CDR3 bases are TGTGCCAGCAGCTTATGGAACAGGGGTGTTAGTGCTTTCTTT.

V and J are TRBV5-1 and TRBJ2-7, with 7 bases that match TRBD1. The CDR3 consists of 13 residues. In germline, CDR1 is SGHRS, CDR2 YFSETQ. After removal of 2 bases from V and 2 bases from J, the junction contained 1 base not matched to a gene. CDR3 loop: CASSFQGAYEQYF. The CDR3 DNA follows: TGCGCCAGCAGCTTTCAGGGGGCCTACGAGCAGTACTTC. Full variable domain (remainder filled in from reference TRBV5-1 and TRBJ2-7): KAGVTQTPRYLIKTRGQQVTLSCSPISGHRSVSWYQQTPGQGLQFLFEYFSETQRNKGNFPGRFSGRQFSNSRSEMNVSTLELGDSALYLCASSFQGAYEQYFGPGTRLTVT.

J is TRBJ2-7 and V is TRBV25-1, with TRBD1 as a possible D gene (5 bases). Per the germline V gene, CDR1 is MGHDK and CDR2 is SYGVNS. The V and J ends lost 3 bases and 3 bases respectively, with 15 bases between them. The CDR3 is 15 residues long. The CDR3 protein is CASSDDSHHLYEQYF. In nucleotides, the CDR3 is TGTGCCAGCAGTGATGACAGCCACCATCTCTACGAGCAGTACTTC.

Worth noting for this clone: Other DNA sequences of this sample code for an identical CDR3. The CDR3 loop reads CASSLGTGMNTEAFF. CDR3 coding DNA: TGTGCCAGCAGTTTAGGGACAGGGATGAACACTGAAGCTTTCTTT. The genes are TRBV27 and TRBJ1-1, with 9 bases lining up with TRBD1. Looked up from germline, CDR1 is MNHEY and CDR2 is SMNVEV (reference sequence). CDR3 length: 15 residues. V trimming: 2 bases; J trimming: 0 bases; junction bases outside the gene matches: 1.